Listed here is a single TCR beta chain. Antigen: not known. With a much larger clone just one base away, this may be a read error. This sample was taken from a study of blood T cells in healthy people across ages. There are 13 residues in the CDR3. Germline-derived CDR1 and CDR2 are DFQATT and SNEGSKA (reference sequence). V shed 8 bases and J shed 9 bases, with 17 bases lying between them. The second PCR ran 7 to 11 cycles with a sample-barcoded 5' primer and J-beta primers. MiXCR, applied by TCRdb to the 5' RACE reads, yields one record per CDR3 protein. The sample contains more than 800,000 distinct CDR3 sequences, around 26% of which appear only once. Whole-study results and caveats: Diversity figures derived from one million T cells were judged to underestimate the true value. Roughly linear declines in TCR beta diversity per million T cells occurred with age. PBMCs were not sorted, which prevented a conclusive comparison of naive versus antigen-experienced cells.

Input material: blood. This chain connects TRBV20-1 to TRBJ1-6; D remains unclear. The TCR sequence derives from an elderly woman in good health. The CDR3 region is CSTFDGLSSPLHF. The CDR3 DNA sequence: TGCAGTACTTTCGACGGCCTGAGTTCACCCCTCCACTTT.